A single sample is the source of the 32 T cell receptor beta chains below, sequenced in a study of OX40 agonist ivuxolimab in advanced cancers. Only in-frame clones appear in the TCRdb table, and some are missing; sequencing was by immunoSEQ multiplex PCR. The table records about 100,000 clones, roughly 90% of them present only once. Source: CD4+ or CD8+ T cells sorted from blood, taken in a trial of the OX40 agonist ivuxolimab. The source is an adult with an advanced solid tumor such as melanoma, head and neck, liver or kidney cancer.

The chain recombines TRBV5-1 with TRBJ1-2; no firm D call. CDR1 is SGHRS, CDR2 YFSETQ, per germline. The CDR3 is 13 residues long. Trimming removed 4 bases at V and 5 bases at J, with 12 bases between. CDR3 in amino acids: CASSPSPDYGYTF. The CDR3 coding sequence is TGCGCCAGCAGCCCATCCCCAGATTATGGCTACACCTTC.

This CDR3 is CAISEAGGGGYTF. In DNA form, the CDR3 reads TGTGCCATCAGTGAGGCAGGGGGCGGTGGCTACACCTTC. J is TRBJ1-2 and V is TRBV10-3; TRBD1 agrees at 8 bases. The ends lost 2 bases at V and 7 bases at J; junction bases unmatched: 3. From germline, CDR1 is ENHRY and CDR2 SYGVKD. The CDR3 spans 13 residues.

V and J are TRBV29-1 and TRBJ2-7; D remains unclear. CDR1 and CDR2 from the germline V gene are SQVTM and ANQGSEA. This CDR3 region has 15 residues. Trimming cost V 7 bases and J 3 bases, with 22 bases left between them. The CDR3 DNA sequence: TGCAGCGCAGCCCCACAGATAGGTCCCTACTACGAGCAGTACTTC. Protein sequence: CSAAPQIGPYYEQYF.

The chain carries TRBV7-9 and TRBJ2-7; D call uncertain. The CDR3 sequence is 13 residues long. V was pared by 4 bases and J by 0 bases, with 7 bases between. Per germline, CDR1 SEHNR and CDR2 FQNEAQ (reference sequence). CDR3 residues: CASSSPSSYEQYF. In nucleotides, the CDR3 is TGTGCCAGCAGCTCCCCGAGCTCCTACGAGCAGTACTTC.

This clone was found a few times. The chain is built from TRBV6-1 and TRBJ1-1; 8 bases agree with TRBD1. The CDR3 runs 13 residues. From germline, CDR1 is MNHNS and CDR2 SASEGT. Trimming removed 8 bases from V and 5 bases from J; junction bases left unmatched: 7. Written as DNA, the CDR3 is TGTGCCAGCGGAGGACAGGGTGAGACTGAAGCTTTCTTT. Its translation: CASGGQGETEAFF.

The DNA for the CDR3 is TGTGCCATCAGGGGCTTGGGGACGAACACCGGGGAGCTGTTTTTT. Its translation is CAIRGLGTNTGELFF. V gene TRBV10-3 combines with J gene TRBJ2-2; no reliable D call. V was shortened by 6 bases and J by 0 bases, with 11 bases between the two germline ends. The germline V gene encodes CDR1 ENHRY and CDR2 SYGVKD. This CDR3 is built from 15 residues.

This clone was recorded only once. This chain joins TRBV7-2 and TRBJ2-2; 9 bases fit TRBD2. The length of the CDR3 is 17 residues. Germline assignment: CDR1 SGHTA and CDR2 FQGNSA. The junction had 12 bases not matched to a gene; V was cut back by 4 bases and J by 6 bases. The CDR3 sequence is CASSSGLARKGAGELFF. In nucleotides, the CDR3 is TGTGCCAGCAGCTCGGGACTAGCCCGCAAAGGTGCCGGGGAGCTGTTTTTT. Filled out from reference TRBV7-2 and TRBJ2-2, the complete variable domain reads GAGVSQSPSNKVTEKGKDVELRCDPISGHTALYWYRQSLGQGLEFLIYFQGNSAPDKSGLPSDRFSAERTGGSVSTLTIQRTQQEDSAVYLCASSSGLARKGAGELFFGEGSRLTVL.

The J gene is TRBJ1-2, the V gene TRBV4-3; D remains ambiguous. The CDR3 extends over 14 amino acids. The V gene's germline CDR1 is LGHNA and CDR2 YSLEER. The V gene lost 0 bases and the J gene lost 3 bases, with 8 bases spanning the gap. The CDR3 nucleotides read TGCGCCAGCAGCCAAGACAGGAGGGACTATGGCTACACCTTC. It specifies CASSQDRRDYGYTF.

The rearrangement links TRBV19 to TRBJ1-2; unclear D gene. V was clipped by 3 bases and J by 3 bases, with 20 bases between them. Germline CDR1 reads LNHDA; CDR2 reads SQIVND (reference sequence). The CDR3 runs to 17 residues. The CDR3 DNA sequence: TGTGCCAGTAGTATTCTACCCGCGGGTAGTCTGGACTATGGCTACACCTTC. Translated: CASSILPAGSLDYGYTF. The full variable domain, its missing parts supplied by reference TRBV19 and TRBJ1-2, is DGGITQSPKYLFRKEGQNVTLSCEQNLNHDAMYWYRQDPGQGLRLIYYSQIVNDFQKGDIAEGYSVSREKKESFPLTVTSAQKNPTAFYLCASSILPAGSLDYGYTFGSGTRLTVV.

The chain couples TRBV7-6 to TRBJ1-4, with D uncertain. This CDR3 spans 16 amino acids. Germline V gene sequence: CDR1 SGHVS, CDR2 FNYEAQ. Deletions cut 0 bases from V and 0 bases from J, with 8 bases between. The chain's CDR3 is CASSLATAATNEKLFF. The CDR3 DNA reads TGTGCCAGCAGCTTAGCTACGGCAGCAACTAATGAAAAACTGTTTTTT.

This chain uses TRBV18 with TRBJ2-5, with D perhaps TRBD1 or TRBD2 (6 bases each). The CDR3 consists of 14 residues. Germline V CDR1 and CDR2: KGHSH, LQKENI. V shed 4 bases and J shed 0 bases, with 9 bases lying between them. The CDR3 here is CASSLGGDQETQYF. CDR3 coding DNA: TGTGCCAGCTCACTCGGGGGCGACCAAGAGACCCAGTACTTC. Complete variable domain (other parts from reference TRBV18 and TRBJ2-5): NAGVMQNPRHLVRRRGQEARLRCSPMKGHSHVYWYRQLPEEGLKFMVYLQKENIIDESGMPKERFSAEFPKEGPSILRIQQVVRGDSAAYFCASSLGGDQETQYFGPGTRLLVL.

This rearrangement joins TRBV9 to TRBJ2-3; perhaps TRBD2 as D (6 bases). V was shortened by 2 bases and J by 3 bases, with 16 bases between the two germline ends. The length of the CDR3 is 16 residues. In germline, CDR1 is SGDLS, CDR2 YYNGEE. Here the CDR3 reads CASSVSGGLETDTQYF. The CDR3 DNA is TGTGCCAGCAGCGTGTCCGGGGGACTCGAAACAGATACGCAGTATTTT.

The J gene is TRBJ2-3, the V gene TRBV7-3, with TRBD2 matching 8 bases. The CDR3 spans 15 residues. V lost 1 base to trimming and J lost 4 bases; unmatched junction nucleotides: 4. Germline CDR1 SGHTA, CDR2 FQGTGA. The CDR3 DNA is TGTGCCAGCAGCTTAAGCGGGGGGAGGGCAGATACGCAGTATTTT. Translation: CASSLSGGRADTQYF.

The V gene is TRBV15, the J gene TRBJ2-7; D remains unclear. The ends were cut back, 1 base at V and 4 bases at J, with 8 bases in the middle. Germline CDR1 is LNHNV and CDR2 is YYDKDF (reference sequence). The CDR3 contains 13 residues. The CDR3 bases are TGTGCCACCAGCAGAGCAGACGGGTACGAGCAGTACTTC. It specifies CATSRADGYEQYF.

The J gene is TRBJ2-7, the V gene TRBV7-3; D is unclear. In germline, CDR1 is SGHTA, CDR2 FQGTGA. V was trimmed by 5 bases and J by 4 bases, leaving 12 bases between them. The CDR3 is made up of 13 amino acids. CDR3 in DNA: TGTGCCAGCAGCGCGATCTTTGGGTACGAGCAGTACTTC. Protein: CASSAIFGYEQYF.

This clone appeared once. The identical CDR3 is also encoded by other nucleotide sequences in the sample. V is TRBV18 and J is TRBJ2-5; possibly TRBD2 for D (7 bases). V was shortened by 3 bases and J by 2 bases, with 13 bases between the two germline ends. Germline V gene lookup returns CDR1 KGHSH and CDR2 LQKENI. The CDR3 covers 15 residues. The CDR3 sequence: CASSPRGGLQETQYF. CDR3 nucleotide sequence: TGTGCCAGCTCACCTAGGGGGGGACTACAAGAGACCCAGTACTTC.

This chain links TRBV5-8 with TRBJ1-2, with D possibly TRBD1 on 5 matching bases. Between the trimmed V and J ends, which lost 3 bases and 4 bases, there was a span of 10 bases. This CDR3 region has 13 residues. Germline CDR1 and CDR2: SGHTS and YDEGEE. The chain's CDR3 is CASSWIGTYGYTF. For the CDR3, the DNA is TGTGCCAGCAGCTGGATAGGGACCTATGGCTACACCTTC.

This sequence joins TRBV28 and TRBJ1-5, with 7 nucleotides matching TRBD1. The CDR3 runs 13 residues. CDR1 MDHEN and CDR2 SYDVKM come from the germline V gene. J gave up 9 bases and V 8 bases, and 10 bases lay outside the gene matches. The CDR3 protein is CASFPQQGGPQHF. CDR3 nucleotides: TGTGCCAGCTTCCCCCAGCAGGGGGGGCCCCAGCATTTT.

J is TRBJ1-1 and V is TRBV30; D is undetermined. The CDR3 consists of 15 residues. The germline V gene has CDR1 GTSNPN and CDR2 SVGIG (reference sequence). Trimming pared 0 bases from V and 5 bases from J, leaving 16 bases between. Written as DNA, the CDR3 is TGTGCCTGGAGTGTTGGCAGGTCGACCAGAACTGAAGCTTTCTTT. Amino acids: CAWSVGRSTRTEAFF.

V gene TRBV6-4 combines with J gene TRBJ1-2; perhaps TRBD1 as D (5 bases). Germline V gene data show CDR1 as MRHNA and CDR2 as SNTAGT. This CDR3 spans 13 amino acids. V lost 0 bases and J 6 bases, leaving 8 bases between the germline ends. This chain's CDR3 is CASSDSWGNGYTF. The CDR3 nucleotides read TGTGCCAGCAGTGACTCATGGGGGAATGGCTACACCTTC.

The chain couples TRBV4-3 to TRBJ2-1, with TRBD2 as a possible D gene (6 bases). The CDR3 spans 15 residues. With 0 bases removed from V and 3 bases from J, the gap between germline ends came to 9 bases. Germline V gene data show CDR1 as LGHNA and CDR2 as YSLEER. CDR3 in amino acids: CASSQEAGYYNEQFF. The CDR3 coding sequence is TGCGCCAGCAGCCAAGAGGCGGGGTACTACAATGAGCAGTTCTTC.

V usage is TRBV7-2 and J usage is TRBJ1-5; D remains ambiguous. This CDR3 contains 15 residues. Per germline, CDR1 SGHTA and CDR2 FQGNSA. The V end was cut by 0 bases, the J end by 3 bases, with 9 bases between. CDR3 DNA sequence: TGTGCCAGCAGCTTAGCTTCTACTCCCAATCAGCCCCAGCATTTT. Protein product: CASSLASTPNQPQHF.

The table lists this clone with a count of one. The sample holds other DNA sequences that translate to the same CDR3. This chain connects TRBV7-2 to TRBJ2-1, with D possibly matching TRBD1 (6 bases). CDR1 SGHTA and CDR2 FQGNSA come from the germline V gene. Trimming removed 0 bases from V and 2 bases from J, with 8 bases in between. The length of the CDR3 is 15 residues. Written as DNA, the CDR3 is TGTGCCAGCAGCTTAGCCCGGACAGCCTACAATGAGCAGTTCTTC. Translation: CASSLARTAYNEQFF.

The rearrangement joins TRBV2 to TRBJ1-4; D possibly corresponds to TRBD1 (6 bases). V was shortened by 5 bases and J by 7 bases, with 14 bases between the two germline ends. Germline loops: CDR1 SNHLY, CDR2 FYNNEI. This CDR3 comprises 14 residues. CDR3 coding DNA: TGTGCCAGCAGTTCGTTCAGGGGCGGTGAAAAACTGTTTTTT. This gives the protein CASSSFRGGEKLFF. The whole variable domain, filled in from reference TRBV2 and TRBJ1-4, reads EPEVTQTPSHQVTQMGQEVILRCVPISNHLYFYWYRQILGQKVEFLVSFYNNEISEKSEIFDDQFSVERPDGSNFTLKIRSTKLEDSAMYFCASSSFRGGEKLFFGSGTQLSVL.

This chain links TRBV9 with TRBJ2-1; 7 bases are a match to TRBD2. The CDR3 contains 14 residues. Germline CDR1 SGDLS, CDR2 YYNGEE. The ends lost 0 bases at V and 6 bases at J; junction bases unmatched: 3. CDR3 sequence reads: CASSVATSVNEQFF. In nucleotides, the CDR3 is TGTGCCAGCAGCGTAGCCACTAGCGTCAATGAGCAGTTCTTC.

CDR3 in amino acids: CASSALTTSTYEQYF. The CDR3 DNA follows: TGTGCCAGCAGTGCGCTAACAACTAGCACCTACGAGCAGTACTTC. This chain joins TRBV27 and TRBJ2-7, with D perhaps TRBD2 (6 bases). This CDR3 is built from 15 residues. The ends were cut back, 5 bases at V and 2 bases at J, with 16 bases in the middle. Per germline, CDR1 MNHEY and CDR2 SMNVEV (reference sequence).

The chain carries TRBV6-5 and TRBJ2-1; 7 nucleotides align to TRBD1. The V segment lost 5 bases and the J segment 4 bases; nucleotides outside the gene matches: 2. The CDR3 is made up of 13 amino acids. Germline CDR1 MNHEY, CDR2 SVGAGI. CDR3 coding DNA: TGTGCCAGCAGTACGACAGGGTACAATGAGCAGTTCTTC. It translates to CASSTTGYNEQFF.

This chain joins TRBV7-2 and TRBJ2-5, with 14 bases that match TRBD2. The length of the CDR3 is 16 residues. Trimming cost V 4 bases and J 4 bases; bases outside gene matches: 5. Germline assignment: CDR1 SGHTA and CDR2 FQGNSA. The CDR3 is CASSYGTSGRGETQYF. The CDR3 bases are TGTGCCAGCAGCTATGGGACTAGCGGGAGAGGAGAGACCCAGTACTTC.

This clone appeared a few times. The J gene is TRBJ1-4, the V gene TRBV2; 10 nucleotides agree with TRBD1. The germline V gene encodes CDR1 SNHLY and CDR2 FYNNEI. Trimming cost V 7 bases and J 7 bases; bases outside gene matches: 6. The CDR3 spans 14 residues. The CDR3 nucleotides read TGTGCCAGCACCCCGGGACAGGGGTCTGAAAAACTGTTTTTT. Translating it yields CASTPGQGSEKLFF.

This chain uses TRBV19 with TRBJ1-5, with a weak D call TRBD1 (5 bases). V was clipped by 5 bases and J by 4 bases, with 9 bases between them. CDR1 and CDR2 from the germline V gene are LNHDA and SQIVND (reference sequence). The CDR3 totals 13 residues. CDR3: CASSSEGNQPQHF. The CDR3 DNA follows: TGTGCCAGTAGTTCGGAGGGGAATCAGCCCCAGCATTTT. The full variable domain, rest sourced from reference TRBV19 and TRBJ1-5, is DGGITQSPKYLFRKEGQNVTLSCEQNLNHDAMYWYRQDPGQGLRLIYYSQIVNDFQKGDIAEGYSVSREKKESFPLTVTSAQKNPTAFYLCASSSEGNQPQHFGDGTRLSIL.

V usage is TRBV15 and J usage is TRBJ2-3; 8 nucleotides line up with TRBD1. V trimming: 3 bases; J trimming: 0 bases; junction bases outside the gene matches: 11. The CDR3 sequence is 18 residues long. Germline lookup yields CDR1 LNHNV and CDR2 YYDKDF (reference sequence). CDR3 residues: CATSSPGQVGPSTDTQYF. CDR3 sequence (DNA): TGTGCCACCAGCAGCCCGGGACAGGTTGGCCCTAGCACAGATACGCAGTATTTT.

The genes are TRBV5-4 and TRBJ2-7, with 8 bases matching TRBD1. The CDR3 consists of 14 residues. The germline gives CDR1 SGHNT, CDR2 YYREEE (reference sequence). The V gene end was trimmed by 1 base and the J gene end by 4 bases; junction bases not matched to a gene: 4. Here the CDR3 DNA reads TGTGCCAGCAGCTTGCAGACAGGGGAGTACGAGCAGTACTTC. Its protein is CASSLQTGEYEQYF.